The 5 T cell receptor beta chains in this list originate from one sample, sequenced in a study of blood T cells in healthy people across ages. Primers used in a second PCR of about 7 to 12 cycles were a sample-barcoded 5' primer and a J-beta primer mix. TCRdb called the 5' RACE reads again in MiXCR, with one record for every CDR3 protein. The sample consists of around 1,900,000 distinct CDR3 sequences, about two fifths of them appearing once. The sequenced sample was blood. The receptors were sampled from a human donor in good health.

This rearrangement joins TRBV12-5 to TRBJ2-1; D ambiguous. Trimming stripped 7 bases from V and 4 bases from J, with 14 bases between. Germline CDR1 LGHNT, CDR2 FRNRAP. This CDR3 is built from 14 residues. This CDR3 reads CASALELGYNEQFF. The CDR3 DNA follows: TGTGCTAGTGCTCTCGAACTGGGTTACAATGAGCAGTTCTTC.

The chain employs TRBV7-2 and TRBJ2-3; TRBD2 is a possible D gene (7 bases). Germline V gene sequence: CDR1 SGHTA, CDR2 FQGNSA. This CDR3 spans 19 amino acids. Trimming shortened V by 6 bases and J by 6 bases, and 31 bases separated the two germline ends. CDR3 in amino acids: CASRPIRGGAEVRGDTQYF. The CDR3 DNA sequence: TGTGCCAGCAGGCCTATCCGAGGGGGGGCCGAGGTTCGTGGGGATACGCAGTATTTT.

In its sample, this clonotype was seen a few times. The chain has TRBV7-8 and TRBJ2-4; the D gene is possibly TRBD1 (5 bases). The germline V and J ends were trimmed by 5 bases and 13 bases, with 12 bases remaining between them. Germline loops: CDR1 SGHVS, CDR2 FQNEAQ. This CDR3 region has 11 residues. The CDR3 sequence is CASSQDTPQYF. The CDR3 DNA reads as TGTGCCAGCAGCCAGGACACCCCGCAGTACTTC.

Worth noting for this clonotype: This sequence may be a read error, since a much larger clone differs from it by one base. The CDR3 is CASSRATGAGANVLIF. The CDR3 DNA reads TGTGCCAGCAGTCGCGCCACAGGGGCTGGGGCCAACGTCCTGATTTTC. The V call is TRBV6-5, the J call TRBJ2-6; 7 bases agree with TRBD1. The CDR3 totals 16 residues. CDR1 is MNHEY and CDR2 is SVGAGI in the germline V gene.

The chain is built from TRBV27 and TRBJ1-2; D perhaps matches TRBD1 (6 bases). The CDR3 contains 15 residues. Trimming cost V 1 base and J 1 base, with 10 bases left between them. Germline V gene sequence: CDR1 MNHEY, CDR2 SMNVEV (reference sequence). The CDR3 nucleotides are TGTGCCAGCAGTTTATTGGACAGAGTTAACTATGGCTACACCTTC. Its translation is CASSLLDRVNYGYTF.